Below are 31 T cell receptor beta chains sequenced from a single sample in a study of blood T cells in healthy people across ages. The second PCR ran roughly 6 to 11 cycles with a sample-barcoded 5' primer and J-beta primers. In TCRdb, the 5' RACE reads were re-called with MiXCR into one record per CDR3 protein. The table records 1,300,000 or so distinct CDR3 sequences, roughly 64% of them present only once. The sample taken for sequencing was blood. These TCRs come from a man between 18 and 29 years old in good health.

The table lists this clonotype with a few counts. The V gene is TRBV13, the J gene TRBJ2-3, with 9 nucleotides matching TRBD1. V dropped 4 bases and J dropped 3; count of bases not matched to a gene: 14. The CDR3 is 18 residues long. Germline assignment: CDR1 PRHDT and CDR2 FYEKMQ (reference sequence). CDR3 in DNA: TGTGCCAGCAGCTCCACCCCCGGGACAGGGAAGCGGACAGATACGCAGTATTTT. This gives the protein CASSSTPGTGKRTDTQYF.

This clonotype has only a few counts. The CDR3 DNA sequence: TGCGCCAGCAGCCAAGATTCCGGTAGCAATCAGCCCCAGCATTTT. Protein sequence: CASSQDSGSNQPQHF. The chain recombines TRBV4-3 with TRBJ1-5; D is unclear. Germline CDR1 is LGHNA and CDR2 is YSLEER. CDR3 size: 15 residues. Trimming took off 0 bases at V and 0 bases at J, with 6 bases between the two ends.

On this clonotype: Compared with germline, one end of the junction differs, possibly owing to a read error. The V call is TRBV29-1, the J call TRBJ2-2, with 7 nucleotides matching TRBD1. Per the germline V gene, CDR1 is SQVTM and CDR2 is ANQGSEA. CDR3 length: 16 residues. CDR3 amino acids: CSVEDSQGVGTGELSF. The DNA of the CDR3 is TGCAGCGTTGAAGATTCGCAGGGGGTAGGGACCGGGGAGCTGTCTTTT.

The V call is TRBV3-1, the J call TRBJ2-1, with D uncertain. Germline V gene data show CDR1 as LGHDT and CDR2 as YNNKEL (reference sequence). The CDR3 sequence is 12 residues long. Trimming took 4 bases from V and 5 from J, leaving 6 bases between them. The CDR3 here is CASSPKNNEQFF. The CDR3 region has the DNA TGTGCCAGCAGCCCTAAAAACAATGAGCAGTTCTTC.

About this clonotype: A much larger clonotype is one base distant, so this may be a read error. This CDR3 reads CSARGLAENYEQFF. The CDR3 region has the DNA TGCAGTGCTAGGGGGCTAGCGGAAAACTACGAGCAGTTCTTC. This chain joins TRBV20-1 and TRBJ2-1, with TRBD2 matching over 7 bases. The CDR3 extends over 14 amino acids. V was clipped by 3 bases and J by 10 bases; unmatched bases: 12. Looked up from germline, CDR1 is DFQATT and CDR2 is SNEGSKA (reference sequence).

The table lists this clonotype with a few counts. The J gene is TRBJ2-5, the V gene TRBV4-3, with 13 bases identical to TRBD2. After removal of 1 base from V and 3 bases from J, the junction contained 2 bases not matched to a gene. This CDR3 spans 16 amino acids. The germline V gene has CDR1 LGHNA and CDR2 YSLEER. Here the CDR3 DNA reads TGCGCCAGCAGCCAAGGACTAGCGGGGGGTAAAGAGACCCAGTACTTC. Translated, it gives CASSQGLAGGKETQYF.

V and J are TRBV29-1 and TRBJ2-3, with TRBD1 as a possible D gene (6 bases). V lost 3 bases to trimming and J lost 2 bases, with 12 bases between them. Germline V gene sequence: CDR1 SQVTM, CDR2 ANQGSEA. CDR3 length: 14 residues. CDR3 nucleotide sequence: TGCAGCGTTGAGGTGGGGGCTAACACAGATACGCAGTATTTT. Protein product: CSVEVGANTDTQYF.

This clonotype has only a few counts. CDR3 coding DNA: TGTGCCAGCAGTAAGGGACTCTCGGCCGGGGAGCTGTTTTTT. This gives the protein CASSKGLSAGELFF. The chain is built from TRBV6-5 and TRBJ2-2, with D possibly being TRBD2 (6 bases). CDR1 is MNHEY, CDR2 SVGAGI, per germline. The CDR3 spans 14 residues. Trimming cost V 5 bases and J 6 bases, with 13 bases left between them.

CDR3 nucleotides: TGTGCCAGCAGCTTGGGCAGGGTGTATGAGCAGTTCTTC. Its translation is CASSLGRVYEQFF. The chain carries TRBV7-6 and TRBJ2-1; a possible D gene is TRBD1 (5 bases). Germline CDR1 and CDR2: SGHVS and FNYEAQ. This CDR3 contains 13 residues. Trimming stripped 3 bases from V and 8 bases from J, with 11 bases between.

This clonotype was picked up one time. Written as DNA, the CDR3 is TGCAGCGTTTTACCGCGGGACAGGCCCCACAATGAGCAGTACTTC. The encoded protein is CSVLPRDRPHNEQYF. The V call is TRBV29-1, the J call TRBJ2-1; 8 nucleotides align to TRBD1. With the DNA end fitting TRBJ2-7 better, the J assignment may be wrong. From germline, CDR1 is SQVTM and CDR2 ANQGSEA. The CDR3 length is 15 residues.

The chain uses TRBV6-5 and TRBJ2-5; TRBD2 aligns across 7 bases. The end of the DNA fits TRBJ2-7 better, so the J call may be wrong. This CDR3 contains 16 residues. CDR1 is MNHEY and CDR2 is SVGAGI in the germline V gene. CDR3 in DNA: TGTGCCAGCAGTTACGACTCGGTGGGACTAACCTACGAGCAGTACTTC. This encodes CASSYDSVGLTYEQYF.

V and J are TRBV25-1 and TRBJ1-6; a weak D match, TRBD1 (5 bases). The CDR3 has 13 amino acids. The V and J ends lost 1 base and 9 bases respectively, with 7 bases between them. Looked up from germline, CDR1 is MGHDK and CDR2 is SYGVNS. CDR3 protein: CASSESRGSPLHF. In DNA, the CDR3 is TGTGCCAGCAGTGAATCTAGGGGTTCACCCCTCCACTTT.

The chain carries TRBV5-8 and TRBJ1-5; tentative D call: TRBD1 (5 bases). The length of the CDR3 is 14 residues. Per the germline V gene, CDR1 is SGHTS and CDR2 is YDEGEE. Trimming removed 3 bases from V and 12 bases from J, with 19 bases in between. CDR3: CASSSLRGSARQHF. The CDR3 DNA reads as TGTGCCAGCAGCTCGTTGAGGGGTTCGGCACGCCAGCATTTT.

The chain employs TRBV6-1 and TRBJ2-3, with 8 bases aligning to TRBD1. The CDR3 runs to 16 residues. Germline trimming cut 3 bases from V and 4 bases from J; bases unmatched to any gene: 9. Per germline, CDR1 MNHNS and CDR2 SASEGT. The CDR3 spells CASSETPGQGSDTQYF. The CDR3 bases are TGTGCCAGCAGTGAGACCCCCGGACAGGGCTCAGATACGCAGTATTTT.

Worth noting for this clonotype: Germline and junction disagree at one end, which may indicate a read error. This chain uses TRBV12-3 or TRBV12-4 with TRBJ1-4, with a possible D match to TRBD1 (5 bases). This CDR3 contains 15 residues. The DNA for the CDR3 is TGTGCCAGCAGTCTAGGAGACAGAACTAATGTAAAACTGTTTTTT. Translating it yields CASSLGDRTNVKLFF.

The chain couples TRBV9 to TRBJ1-1; D is unclear. The CDR3 contains 14 residues. The germline CDR1 and CDR2 sequences are SGDLS and YYNGEE. V was pared by 3 bases and J by 0 bases, with 9 bases between. This chain's CDR3 is CASSAGILNTEAFF. DNA of the CDR3: TGTGCCAGCAGCGCCGGGATCCTGAACACTGAAGCTTTCTTT.

This clonotype was detected ten times or more. V and J are TRBV7-2 and TRBJ2-3; no clear D. CDR3 length equals 14 residues. The germline V and J ends were trimmed by 1 base and 0 bases, with 5 bases remaining between them. Germline-derived CDR1 and CDR2 are SGHTA and FQGNSA. DNA of the CDR3: TGTGCCAGCAGCTTAGATTTCAGCACAGATACGCAGTATTTT. Protein product: CASSLDFSTDTQYF.

V and J are TRBV2 and TRBJ1-2; TRBD1 matches at 7 bases. This CDR3 is 12 amino acids long. Germline CDR1 SNHLY, CDR2 FYNNEI. V shed 7 bases and J 8 bases; nucleotides not matched to a gene: 7. DNA for the CDR3: TGTGCCAGCAAGAGGGGGCTGGGGGGCTACACCTTC. Its translation: CASKRGLGGYTF.

The chain links TRBV11-2 to TRBJ2-1, with D perhaps TRBD1 or TRBD2 (5 bases each). Trimming removed 6 bases at V and 6 bases at J, with 18 bases between. The CDR3 has 15 amino acids. From germline, CDR1 is SGHAT and CDR2 FQNNGV. The CDR3: CASRDTPVGGNEQFF. In DNA form, the CDR3 reads TGTGCCAGCAGGGATACGCCAGTTGGGGGCAATGAGCAGTTCTTC.

V and J are TRBV4-1 and TRBJ2-4; possibly TRBD1 for D (5 bases). The J call may be wrong; the DNA end is better matched by TRBJ2-7. CDR1 and CDR2 from the germline V gene are MGHRA and YSYEKL. CDR3 length: 13 residues. The CDR3 DNA reads TGCGCCAGCAGCCAGCAGGGTAACAACGAGCAGTACTTC. Protein product: CASSQQGNNEQYF.

The table lists this clonotype with a count of one. This sequence joins TRBV3-1 and TRBJ1-4; 7 bases map to TRBD1. Trimming removed 2 bases from V and 0 bases from J; junction bases left unmatched: 9. This CDR3 region has 18 residues. Germline CDR1 LGHDT, CDR2 YNNKEL (reference sequence). The CDR3 DNA is TGTGCCAGCAGCCAACTTCCAACCGGGACAGCAACTAATGAAAAACTGTTTTTT. The encoded protein is CASSQLPTGTATNEKLFF.

This clonotype occurred a few times. This chain links TRBV6-5 with TRBJ2-7, with D perhaps TRBD2 (5 bases). Trimming cost V 0 bases and J 5 bases, with 11 bases left between them. The CDR3 is made up of 14 amino acids. The V gene's germline CDR1 is MNHEY and CDR2 SVGAGI. CDR3 loop: CASSYSGEKNEQYF. CDR3 DNA: TGTGCCAGCAGTTACTCCGGGGAGAAGAACGAGCAGTACTTC.

V and J are TRBV28 and TRBJ2-7; TRBD1 matches at 8 bases. The CDR3 length is 15 residues. The V segment lost 3 bases and the J segment 2 bases; nucleotides outside the gene matches: 6. CDR1 is MDHEN, CDR2 SYDVKM, per germline. CDR3 sequence: CASSFGRGQAYEQYF. The CDR3 region has the DNA TGTGCCAGCAGTTTCGGCAGGGGGCAAGCCTACGAGCAGTACTTC.

This clonotype was detected a few times. This chain joins TRBV4-2 and TRBJ2-7; D not resolved. The assigned J gene may be wrong: the sequence end matches TRBJ2-5 better. From germline, CDR1 is LGHNA and CDR2 YNFKEQ. The CDR3 covers 13 residues. CDR3 bases: TGTGCCAGCAGCCAAGTTGAATCGGGGACCCAGTACTTC. This gives the protein CASSQVESGTQYF.

This chain connects TRBV7-2 to TRBJ2-4; D is possibly TRBD2 (6 bases). Germline V gene lookup returns CDR1 SGHTA and CDR2 FQGNSA. The CDR3 is made up of 14 amino acids. The V end was cut by 1 base, the J end by 13 bases, with 17 bases between. The CDR3: CASSLEGLIVEQYF. The CDR3 DNA is TGTGCCAGCAGCTTAGAGGGACTGATCGTTGAGCAGTACTTC.

The V gene is TRBV7-9, the J gene TRBJ2-1, with 12 bases matching TRBD1. The CDR3 is 15 amino acids. The germline V gene has CDR1 SEHNR and CDR2 FQNEAQ (reference sequence). The V segment lost 4 bases and the J segment 9 bases; nucleotides outside the gene matches: 7. CDR3 DNA: TGTGCCAGCAGCTCGGGACAGGGGGCATCGGGTGAGCAGTTCTTC. Encoded protein: CASSSGQGASGEQFF.

V usage is TRBV20-1 and J usage is TRBJ2-7, with D possibly TRBD2 on 7 matching bases. The germline CDR1 and CDR2 sequences are DFQATT and SNEGSKA (reference sequence). V lost 3 bases and J 2 bases, leaving 17 bases between the germline ends. There are 15 residues in the CDR3. The DNA of the CDR3 is TGCAGTGCTAGGGGGGGGGTAACAGGGCCCTACGAGCAGTACTTC. Residues: CSARGGVTGPYEQYF.

This clonotype was seen only a few times. V and J are TRBV10-1 and TRBJ2-7; 12 bases align to TRBD2. The CDR3 totals 18 residues. Trimming removed 4 bases from V and 2 bases from J; junction bases left unmatched: 12. Per the germline V gene, CDR1 is WNHNN and CDR2 is SYGVQD (reference sequence). The CDR3 region is CASSGPLAGGSSPYEQYF. The CDR3 region has the DNA TGCGCCAGCAGTGGACCACTAGCGGGAGGCTCTTCGCCCTACGAGCAGTACTTC.

V usage is TRBV7-8 and J usage is TRBJ2-1, with 9 bases fitting TRBD2. CDR1 and CDR2 (germline): SGHVS, FQNEAQ. Losses at the gene ends were 6 bases for V and 4 bases for J; bases not matched to a gene: 13. This CDR3 is built from 17 residues. CDR3 residues: CASSPNSGRTGYNEQFF. For the CDR3, the DNA is TGTGCCAGCAGTCCGAATAGCGGGAGAACGGGTTACAATGAGCAGTTCTTC. Combining the CDR3 with reference TRBV7-8 and TRBJ2-1 gives the whole variable domain GAGVSQSPRYKVAKRGQDVALRCDPISGHVSLFWYQQALGQGPEFLTYFQNEAQLDKSGLPSDRFFAERPEGSVSTLKIQRTQQEDSAVYLCASSPNSGRTGYNEQFFGPGTRLTVL.

The chain recombines TRBV6-6 with TRBJ2-1, with 7 bases aligning to TRBD2. Germline-derived CDR1 and CDR2 are MNHNY and SVGAGI (reference sequence). The CDR3 extends over 16 amino acids. J gave up 13 bases and V 5 bases, and 20 bases lay outside the gene matches. The CDR3 sequence: CASSPRTSGVLETQFF. The CDR3 coding sequence is TGTGCCAGCAGTCCCAGGACTAGTGGGGTTTTAGAGACCCAGTTCTTC.

The rearrangement links TRBV7-2 to TRBJ2-5; D is undetermined. The V gene's germline CDR1 is SGHTA and CDR2 FQGNSA. The V end lost 1 base, the J end lost 7 bases, and 10 bases lay between the germline ends. This CDR3 has 13 amino acids. The CDR3, as DNA: TGTGCCAGCAGCTTAGACAGATTTGGGACCCAGTACTTC. This encodes CASSLDRFGTQYF.